The entry that follows covers one T cell receptor beta chain sequence. Antigen unknown. 13 Jbeta primers and 60 Vbeta primers were used for the PCR. The assay was immunoSEQ multiplex PCR, and TCRdb's table has in-frame clones only and misses some. Of some 65,000 clones in the sample, around 73% were seen once. This entry belongs to a study of cytomegalovirus exposure and HLA in healthy donors. Broader study findings: Among immune exposure information, only CMV serostatus was available.

CDR3 length: 16 amino acids. V lost 2 bases and J lost 7; bases outside the gene matches: 9. Germline assignment: CDR1 MNHEY and CDR2 SVGAGI. The V gene is TRBV6-5, the J gene TRBJ1-1, with 11 bases that match TRBD1. The specimen sequenced was PBMCs. The receptor was derived from a girl aged 10-17 years in good health and CMV-seropositive. The CDR3 nucleotides are TGTGCCAGCAGTTACGGCACAGGGGGACAGGGGGTTGAAGCTTTCTTT. Protein sequence: CASSYGTGGQGVEAFF.